Below, 7 T cell receptor beta chains from the same sample are listed, as sequenced in a study of blood T cell repertoires in COVID-19. Measured with immunoSEQ multiplex PCR; TCRdb has only the in-frame clones, and not every one. The top ten clones hold under 30% of a sample with hundreds of thousands of clones, 80% to 85% of them seen once. Material: peripheral blood. The receptors come from a man aged 40-50 years with acute or convalescent COVID-19.

The chain recombines TRBV29-1 with TRBJ2-2, with D perhaps matching TRBD1 (6 bases). Per the germline V gene, CDR1 is SQVTM and CDR2 is ANQGSEA. There are 13 residues in the CDR3. The V gene lost 4 bases and the J gene lost 7 bases, with 13 bases spanning the gap. CDR3 sequence: CSVGQGHSGELFF. DNA of the CDR3: TGCAGCGTTGGGCAGGGGCATAGCGGGGAGCTGTTTTTT.

This clone came up a few times. Distinct nucleotide sequences in the sample also encode this CDR3. V usage is TRBV19 and J usage is TRBJ1-1; D is perhaps TRBD1 (6 bases). Germline CDR1 is LNHDA and CDR2 is SQIVND (reference sequence). CDR3 size: 13 residues. The V end lost 7 bases, the J end lost 4 bases, and 13 bases lay between the germline ends. The CDR3 loop reads CASTPTGSTEAFF. CDR3 sequence (DNA): TGTGCCAGTACCCCCACAGGGAGCACTGAAGCTTTCTTT.

The genes are TRBV5-1 and TRBJ2-3; D is perhaps TRBD1 (6 bases). Germline CDR1 reads SGHRS; CDR2 reads YFSETQ. Trimming cost V 2 bases and J 0 bases, with 13 bases left between them. The length of the CDR3 is 16 residues. DNA of the CDR3: TGCGCCAGCAGCTTACAGGGACCCTATAGCACAGATACGCAGTATTTT. Translation: CASSLQGPYSTDTQYF.

CDR3 coding DNA: TGCAGCGTCAGGGTTTCGACGGGGGGTGAAGCTTTCTTT. Its translation: CSVRVSTGGEAFF. The rearrangement links TRBV29-1 to TRBJ1-1; a weak D match, TRBD1 (5 bases). The CDR3 totals 13 residues. The V gene lost 6 bases and the J gene lost 7 bases, with 18 bases spanning the gap. Germline CDR1 is SQVTM and CDR2 is ANQGSEA.

The rearrangement uses TRBV5-4 and TRBJ2-1, with D possibly matching TRBD2 (7 bases). Germline V gives CDR1 SGHNT, CDR2 YYREEE (reference sequence). Trimming took 7 bases from V and 4 from J, leaving 12 bases between them. The CDR3 spans 13 residues. CDR3: CASGGAGYNEQFF. As DNA, the CDR3 is TGTGCCAGCGGGGGGGCGGGATACAATGAGCAGTTCTTC.

The rearrangement uses TRBV11-2 and TRBJ1-1; D not certain. CDR3 size: 14 residues. V lost 1 base, J lost 4 bases, and 10 bases lay in between. Germline V CDR1 and CDR2: SGHAT, FQNNGV. CDR3 sequence: CASSLGRGSTEAFF. CDR3 in DNA: TGTGCCAGCAGCTTAGGACGGGGATCCACTGAAGCTTTCTTT.

The chain recombines TRBV28 with TRBJ2-5, with D maybe TRBD2 (7 bases). Per germline, CDR1 MDHEN and CDR2 SYDVKM. The germline V and J ends were trimmed by 5 bases and 3 bases, with 19 bases remaining between them. The CDR3 sequence is 16 residues long. The CDR3 is CASSPFGGGSEETQYF. The CDR3 bases are TGTGCCAGCAGTCCCTTTGGGGGCGGGAGTGAAGAGACCCAGTACTTC.